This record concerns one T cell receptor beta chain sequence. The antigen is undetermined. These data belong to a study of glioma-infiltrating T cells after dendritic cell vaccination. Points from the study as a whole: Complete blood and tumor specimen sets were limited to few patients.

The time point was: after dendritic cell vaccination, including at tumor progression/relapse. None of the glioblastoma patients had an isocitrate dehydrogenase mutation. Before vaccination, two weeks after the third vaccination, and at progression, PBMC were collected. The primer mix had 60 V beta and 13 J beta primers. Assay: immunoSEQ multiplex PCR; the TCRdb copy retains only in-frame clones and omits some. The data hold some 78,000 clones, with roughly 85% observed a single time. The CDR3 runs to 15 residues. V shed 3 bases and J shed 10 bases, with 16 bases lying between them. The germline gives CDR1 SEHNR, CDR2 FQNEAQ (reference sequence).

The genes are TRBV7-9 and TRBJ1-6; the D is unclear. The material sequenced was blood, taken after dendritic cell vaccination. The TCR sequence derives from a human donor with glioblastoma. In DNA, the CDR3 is TGTGCCAGCAGCTTCGCGGGCCCAAAAGGGTCACCCCTCCACTTT. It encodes CASSFAGPKGSPLHF.